This TCR beta chain was identified during a study of monozygotic twins with cystic fibrosis. Overall study findings and caveats: Clonality was generally low (median about 0.01), higher in the most severe patients.

Details on this clone: Its target is not known.

Only in-frame clones appear in the TCRdb table, and some are missing; sequencing was by immunoSEQ multiplex PCR. The table shows approximately 20,000 clones, with approximately 97% occurring only once. Sequenced input: blood. This receptor was obtained from a girl aged 5 to 17 with cystic fibrosis.

The CDR3 DNA sequence: TGTGCCAGCTCCCCCATCTCCGGGACAGGGACGAACTATGGCTACACCTTC. Protein sequence: CASSPISGTGTNYGYTF. The chain joins TRBV18 to TRBJ1-2; 9 bases are a match to TRBD1. The length of the CDR3 is 17 residues. V lost 6 bases, J lost 2 bases, and 13 bases stayed unmatched. CDR1 and CDR2 (germline): KGHSH, LQKENI.